This T cell receptor (beta chain) was obtained from a study of blood T cell repertoires in COVID-19. For the study at large: Both acute and convalescent COVID-19 samples were obtained from the United States, Italy and Spain. The analysed material was cDNA or gDNA that came from T cells, B-cell-depleted T cells, or PBMCs.

Per the authors' pipeline: Amplification of reference gene primers provided the estimated nucleated cell counts. Produced via immunoSEQ multiplex PCR; TCRdb's table is partial and in-frame only. For V, J and clone size, that table is used; D and trimming come from the DNA. The table has some 320,000 clones, 85% seen once; the top ten hold roughly 7.8%. CDR3 length: 16 amino acids. Trimming stripped 3 bases from V and 6 bases from J, with 16 bases between. Germline lookup yields CDR1 SGDLS and CDR2 YYNGEE. V and J are TRBV9 and TRBJ1-6, with no clear D. This TCR was sampled from a human donor in a cohort sampled during active COVID-19. Sequences were obtained from peripheral blood. CDR3 loop: CASSAWSPGPNSPLHF. For the CDR3, the DNA is TGTGCCAGCAGCGCTTGGAGCCCTGGCCCTAATTCACCCCTCCACTTT.